These 27 T cell receptor beta chains came from one sample sequenced in a study of graft-versus-host responses after intestinal transplantation. Produced via immunoSEQ multiplex PCR; TCRdb's table is partial and in-frame only. Here the sample spans 70,000 or so clones, over 75% being singletons. No antigen has been identified for these receptors. This sample comprised unstimulated CD4+ T cells sorted from spleen or lymph node cells, obtained before transplant. These receptors all stem from a human donor who was the organ donor for an intestinal transplant.

The genes are TRBV30 and TRBJ2-2, with D possibly TRBD2 on 5 matching bases. This CDR3 comprises 13 residues. Trimming left V 0 bases short and J 7 bases short, with 9 bases between. CDR1 GTSNPN and CDR2 SVGIG come from the germline V gene (reference sequence). The CDR3 DNA sequence: TGTGCCTGGAGTGTACGGAGGTACGGGGAGCTGTTTTTT. Encoded protein: CAWSVRRYGELFF. Full variable domain (rest looked up from reference TRBV30 and TRBJ2-2): SQTIHQWPATLVQPVGSPLSLECTVEGTSNPNLYWYRQAAGRGLQLLFYSVGIGQISSEVPQNLSASRPQDRQFILSSKKLLLSDSGFYLCAWSVRRYGELFFGEGSRLTVL.

In its sample, this clone was seen once. The chain is built from TRBV2 and TRBJ2-2; 7 nucleotides align to TRBD1. Germline V gene lookup returns CDR1 SNHLY and CDR2 FYNNEI. The ends lost 1 base at V and 0 bases at J; junction bases unmatched: 17. CDR3 length: 21 residues. Here the CDR3 reads CASSEETTRDRYYANTGELFF. CDR3 nucleotides: TGTGCCAGCAGTGAAGAGACTACCCGGGACAGATATTACGCGAACACCGGGGAGCTGTTTTTT.

This chain joins TRBV7-6 and TRBJ2-4, with 9 bases aligning to TRBD1. Germline loops: CDR1 SGHVS, CDR2 FNYEAQ. With 1 base clipped from V and 9 bases from J, the junction kept 7 bases outside the gene matches. This CDR3 has 15 amino acids. CDR3 loop: CASSLETGGWGIQYF. CDR3 sequence (DNA): TGTGCCAGCAGCTTAGAGACAGGGGGATGGGGCATTCAGTACTTC.

The chain couples TRBV7-8 to TRBJ1-2; tentatively, D is TRBD1 (5 bases). The CDR3 is made up of 14 amino acids. V was clipped by 5 bases and J by 8 bases, with 18 bases between them. Germline CDR1 is SGHVS and CDR2 is FQNEAQ. The CDR3 spells CASSLAQTGEGYTF. DNA for the CDR3: TGTGCCAGCAGCCTCGCGCAAACGGGGGAGGGCTACACCTTC.

The chain employs TRBV15 and TRBJ1-2, with 7 bases lining up with TRBD1. Germline trimming cut 3 bases from V and 4 bases from J; bases unmatched to any gene: 5. CDR3 length: 14 amino acids. The germline V gene encodes CDR1 LNHNV and CDR2 YYDKDF (reference sequence). The CDR3 loop reads CATSRGTAGYGYTF. The CDR3 nucleotides are TGTGCCACCAGCAGGGGGACAGCCGGCTATGGCTACACCTTC.

The chain recombines TRBV11-2 with TRBJ2-6; 10 nucleotides align to TRBD1. Germline V gene sequence: CDR1 SGHAT, CDR2 FQNNGV. V trimming: 1 base; J trimming: 3 bases; junction bases outside the gene matches: 3. CDR3 length equals 17 residues. CDR3 sequence reads: CASSLGTGGFGANVLTF. The CDR3 DNA follows: TGTGCCAGCAGCTTAGGGACAGGGGGTTTTGGGGCCAACGTCCTGACTTTC.

This clone came up once. The V call is TRBV2, the J call TRBJ2-3; D perhaps matches TRBD1 (6 bases). The germline V gene encodes CDR1 SNHLY and CDR2 FYNNEI. V shed 6 bases and J shed 0 bases, with 10 bases lying between them. This CDR3 spans 14 amino acids. For the CDR3, the DNA is TGTGCCAGCAGGACAGGCCCTAGCACAGATACGCAGTATTTT. It encodes CASRTGPSTDTQYF.

In this sample, this clone turned up a few times. The rearrangement joins TRBV2 to TRBJ1-6; D gene unclear. The CDR3 runs to 12 residues. Germline-derived CDR1 and CDR2 are SNHLY and FYNNEI. Between the trimmed V and J ends, which lost 8 bases and 5 bases, there was a span of 7 bases. This CDR3 reads CASAGNNSPLHF. The DNA of the CDR3 is TGTGCCAGCGCAGGAAATAATTCACCCCTCCACTTT.

This rearrangement joins TRBV27 to TRBJ2-5, with 8 nucleotides matching TRBD2. The CDR3 totals 15 residues. Germline CDR1 is MNHEY and CDR2 is SMNVEV (reference sequence). V lost 2 bases, J lost 2 bases, and 4 bases stayed unmatched. The CDR3 protein is CASSLERGPQETQYF. In nucleotides, the CDR3 is TGTGCCAGCAGTTTAGAGCGGGGGCCTCAAGAGACCCAGTACTTC.

The sample holds one count of this clone. This chain uses TRBV19 with TRBJ1-1, with 8 bases lining up with TRBD1. The CDR3 is 13 amino acids. Per germline, CDR1 LNHDA and CDR2 SQIVND (reference sequence). The trim removed 4 bases at V and 6 bases at J, leaving 4 bases unmatched. The CDR3 region is CASSKDRGAEAFF. The CDR3 nucleotides are TGTGCCAGTAGTAAAGACAGGGGCGCTGAAGCTTTCTTT.

The chain carries TRBV6-1 and TRBJ2-7; 13 positions agree with TRBD2. This CDR3 contains 18 residues. Germline values: CDR1 MNHNS, CDR2 SASEGT. J lost 5 bases, V lost 1 base, and 11 bases had no gene match. Here the CDR3 DNA reads TGTGCCAGCAGTGAAGAAAGACTAGCGGGGGGTTTCATCGACGAGCAGTACGTC. Amino acid sequence: CASSEERLAGGFIDEQYV.

The table lists this clone with a count of one. The chain links TRBV5-8 to TRBJ1-2; no firm D call. Trimming cost V 7 bases and J 6 bases, with 10 bases left between them. The CDR3 has 11 residues. Germline CDR1 is SGHTS and CDR2 is YDEGEE. For the CDR3, the DNA is TGTGCCAGCGGCATCAGGAATGGCTACACCTTC. This gives the protein CASGIRNGYTF.

This rearrangement joins TRBV4-1 to TRBJ2-3; D is uncertain. The CDR3 is made up of 15 amino acids. Trimming removed 1 base from V and 1 base from J, with 9 bases in between. Germline assignment: CDR1 MGHRA and CDR2 YSYEKL. CDR3 nucleotide sequence: TGCGCCAGCAGCCAAGCTAACAGAGGCACAGATACGCAGTATTTT. Translated, it gives CASSQANRGTDTQYF.

The gene calls are TRBV11-3 and TRBJ1-1; possible D gene TRBD1, 5 bases. V was cut by 1 base and J by 2 bases, with 5 bases left in between. Germline V CDR1 and CDR2: SGHNT, YENEEA. The CDR3 totals 13 residues. CDR3 in DNA: TGTGCCAGCAGCTTAGGGGGCAACACTGAAGCTTTCTTT. It codes for CASSLGGNTEAFF.

The J gene is TRBJ2-1, the V gene TRBV6-1, with D perhaps matching TRBD1 (6 bases). V dropped 1 base and J dropped 12 bases, with 13 bases sitting between them. Germline CDR1 MNHNS, CDR2 SASEGT. The CDR3 has 13 residues. Here the CDR3 DNA reads TGTGCCAGCAGTGAAGGGCAGGGGCTCGGGCAGTTCTTC. Translated, it gives CASSEGQGLGQFF.

V gene TRBV19 combines with J gene TRBJ1-2, with D perhaps TRBD1 (5 bases). The CDR3 has 15 residues. The germline V gene has CDR1 LNHDA and CDR2 SQIVND (reference sequence). The V end lost 3 bases, the J end lost 3 bases, and 14 bases lay between the germline ends. DNA of the CDR3: TGTGCCAGTAGTATTAGCCCCAGGGTTTACTATGGCTACACCTTC. Translating it yields CASSISPRVYYGYTF.

The table lists this clone with a count of one. This rearrangement joins TRBV6-1 to TRBJ2-3, with TRBD2 matching 8 bases. In germline, CDR1 is MNHNS, CDR2 SASEGT. The CDR3 contains 15 residues. Trimming removed 6 bases from V and 5 bases from J; junction bases left unmatched: 10. The CDR3 DNA reads as TGTGCCAGCAGCCCCTCCGGGGGGGCGGGAGATACGCAGTATTTT. Its protein product is CASSPSGGAGDTQYF.

The chain carries TRBV7-2 and TRBJ2-7; D is uncertain. Germline V gives CDR1 SGHTA, CDR2 FQGNSA. This CDR3 has 13 amino acids. The ends were cut back, 1 base at V and 4 bases at J, with 8 bases in the middle. DNA for the CDR3: TGTGCCAGCAGCTTAGTGCCGGGTTACGAGCAGTACGTC. As protein: CASSLVPGYEQYV.

The genes are TRBV7-2 and TRBJ1-1; D is perhaps TRBD1 (5 bases). CDR3 length: 13 residues. Germline V gene data show CDR1 as SGHTA and CDR2 as FQGNSA. V was cut by 5 bases and J by 6 bases, with 13 bases left in between. The chain's CDR3 is CASSRGREAEAFF. The CDR3, as DNA: TGTGCCAGCAGCCGGGGCCGGGAGGCTGAAGCTTTCTTT.

The rearrangement links TRBV5-1 to TRBJ2-3; TRBD2 aligns across 8 bases. V was pared by 4 bases and J by 0 bases, with 7 bases of the junction left unmatched. In germline, CDR1 is SGHRS, CDR2 YFSETQ. The CDR3 runs 16 residues. Written as DNA, the CDR3 is TGCGCCAGCAGCGACGGCGGGGGGCCTAGCACAGATACGCAGTATTTT. As protein: CASSDGGGPSTDTQYF. The full variable domain, rest sourced from reference TRBV5-1 and TRBJ2-3, is KAGVTQTPRYLIKTRGQQVTLSCSPISGHRSVSWYQQTPGQGLQFLFEYFSETQRNKGNFPGRFSGRQFSNSRSEMNVSTLELGDSALYLCASSDGGGPSTDTQYFGPGTRLTVL.

The chain uses TRBV7-9 and TRBJ1-2; unclear D gene. The length of the CDR3 is 15 residues. CDR1 and CDR2 from the germline V gene are SEHNR and FQNEAQ (reference sequence). The V gene lost 4 bases and the J gene lost 6 bases, with 18 bases spanning the gap. The CDR3 is CASSSRVSAADGYTF. CDR3 bases: TGTGCCAGCAGCTCACGGGTCTCGGCGGCGGATGGCTACACCTTC.

The V gene is TRBV6-5, the J gene TRBJ1-2; possible D gene TRBD1, 5 bases. CDR3 size: 16 residues. Germline V gene lookup returns CDR1 MNHEY and CDR2 SVGAGI. Trimming pared 2 bases from V and 5 bases from J, leaving 18 bases between. CDR3 region: CASSYAFGGGSYGYTF. The CDR3 bases are TGTGCCAGCAGTTACGCCTTCGGGGGGGGATCTTATGGCTACACCTTC.

A few counts support this clone. The rearrangement joins TRBV6-1 to TRBJ1-3, with D maybe TRBD1 (5 bases). CDR3 length: 17 residues. Germline CDR1 is MNHNS and CDR2 is SASEGT. V lost 4 bases, J lost 4 bases, and 20 bases lay in between. This CDR3 is CASSVRPRVLGGNTIYF. Written as DNA, the CDR3 is TGTGCCAGCAGTGTACGTCCCAGGGTCCTCGGGGGAAACACCATATATTTT.

This rearrangement joins TRBV7-2 to TRBJ2-5; 16 nucleotides agree with TRBD2. Trimming took 5 bases from V and 1 from J; bases not matched to a gene: 4. This CDR3 region has 17 residues. Per germline, CDR1 SGHTA and CDR2 FQGNSA. The CDR3 DNA follows: TGTGCCAGCAGCCAAGGGACTAGCGGGGGGGCCCAAGAGACCCAGTACTTC. Protein sequence: CASSQGTSGGAQETQYF. Combining the CDR3 with reference TRBV7-2 and TRBJ2-5 gives the whole variable domain GAGVSQSPSNKVTEKGKDVELRCDPISGHTALYWYRQSLGQGLEFLIYFQGNSAPDKSGLPSDRFSAERTGGSVSTLTIQRTQQEDSAVYLCASSQGTSGGAQETQYFGPGTRLLVL.

The rearrangement links TRBV5-6 to TRBJ2-3; 9 bases line up with TRBD1. This CDR3 contains 13 residues. V gave up 10 bases and J gave up 5 bases; unmatched junction bases: 8. The germline V gene has CDR1 SGHDT and CDR2 YYEEEE. In DNA form, the CDR3 reads TGTGCCGGCCAGGGACAGGGAAAAGATACGCAGTATTTT. It specifies CAGQGQGKDTQYF.

The chain joins TRBV28 to TRBJ2-2, with 11 bases identical to TRBD2. The CDR3 loop spans 17 amino acids. Germline CDR1 reads MDHEN; CDR2 reads SYDVKM. V gave up 7 bases and J gave up 1 base; unmatched junction bases: 8. DNA for the CDR3: TGTGCCAGCATGCGGCTAGCGGGGGGCCGGAACACCGGGGAGCTGTTTTTT. Translating it yields CASMRLAGGRNTGELFF.

The chain is built from TRBV11-2 and TRBJ2-3, with D unresolved. In germline, CDR1 is SGHAT, CDR2 FQNNGV. The CDR3 is 12 residues long. The V gene lost 3 bases and the J gene lost 8 bases, with 9 bases spanning the gap. The CDR3 reads CASSFAPGTQYF. In DNA form, the CDR3 reads TGTGCCAGCAGCTTTGCCCCCGGTACGCAGTATTTT.